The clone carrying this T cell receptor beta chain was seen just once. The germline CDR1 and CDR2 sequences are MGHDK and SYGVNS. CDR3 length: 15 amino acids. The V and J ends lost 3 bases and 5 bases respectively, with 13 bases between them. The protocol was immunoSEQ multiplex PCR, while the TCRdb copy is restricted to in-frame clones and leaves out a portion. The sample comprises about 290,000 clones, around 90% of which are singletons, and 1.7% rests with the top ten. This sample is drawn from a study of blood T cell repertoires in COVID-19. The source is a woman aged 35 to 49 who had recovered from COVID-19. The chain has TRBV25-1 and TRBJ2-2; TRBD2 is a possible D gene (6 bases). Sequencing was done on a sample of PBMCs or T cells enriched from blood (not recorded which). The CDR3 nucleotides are TGTGCCAGCAGTGAGAAGGGGACTCCGACCGGGGAGCTGTTTTTT. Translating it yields CASSEKGTPTGELFF.